The rows below give T cell receptor beta chains drawn from one sample of a study of CD4 T cells in relation to SARS-CoV-2 and coronaviruses. Profiling relied on immunoSEQ multiplex PCR, and the TCRdb table lists in-frame clones only, not all of them. The table records some 22,000 clones, about 69% of them present only once. For these receptors, no antigen is known. The sample consisted of CD4+ T cells from PBMCs, cultured in vitro. Receptors originate from a human donor in good health. CDR3s include the opening cysteine and the closing phenylalanine or tryptophan. D genes are given only for firm matches. Only part of the rows carry a size: once, few, many, or a class if the clone is expanded.

cdr3_aa,cdr3_nt,clone_size,v_call,d_call,j_call
CASRSPVWCSYEQYF,TGTGCCAGCAGGTCCCCCGTCTGGTGTTCCTACGAGCAGTACTTC,.,TRBV27,.,TRBJ2-7
CASSLTGVNTEAFF,TGTGCCAGCAGCTTGACAGGGGTGAACACTGAAGCTTTCTTT,.,TRBV5-6,TRBD1,TRBJ1-1
CASSEGQGATDTQYF,TGTGCCAGCAGTGAAGGACAGGGGGCAACAGATACGCAGTATTTT,.,TRBV6-1,TRBD1,TRBJ2-3
CASTGGPTIYEQYF,TGTGCCAGCACCGGAGGCCCTACCATCTACGAGCAGTACTTC,few,TRBV28,.,TRBJ2-7
CASSPDRIGNEQFF,TGTGCCAGCAGCCCCGACAGGATCGGGAATGAGCAGTTCTTC,few,TRBV3-1/TRBV3-2,.,TRBJ2-1
CASSRILAGTGELFF,TGTGCCAGTAGTAGAATCCTAGCGGGAACCGGGGAGCTGTTTTTT,.,TRBV19,TRBD2,TRBJ2-2
CASSYGKRSPRRGQFF,TGTGCCAGCAGTTACGGCAAGCGTTCCCCCCGTCGCGGGCAGTTCTTC,.,TRBV6-5,.,TRBJ2-1
CASSGGGVNTGELFF,TGCGCCAGCAGCGGCGGGGGAGTCAACACCGGGGAGCTGTTTTTT,few,TRBV4-1,TRBD2,TRBJ2-2
CASGLDLPGARETQYF,TGTGCTAGTGGTTTGGACCTCCCGGGGGCGCGAGAGACCCAGTACTTC,.,TRBV12-5,.,TRBJ2-5
CASSLPTGGYTF,TGTGCCAGCAGTTTACCAACAGGGGGCTACACCTTC,.,TRBV28,.,TRBJ1-2
CASSLLGGQETQYF,TGCGCCAGCAGCCTACTAGGGGGGCAAGAGACCCAGTACTTC,.,TRBV5-1,.,TRBJ2-5
CASRPGLVSPLHF,TGTGCCAGCAGACCAGGGTTGGTTTCACCCCTCCACTTT,few,TRBV27,.,TRBJ1-6
CASRTLRMSNYGYTF,TGTGCCAGCAGGACTTTGAGGATGTCTAACTATGGCTACACCTTC,.,TRBV2,.,TRBJ1-2
CASSLIGPAEQYF,TGTGCCAGCAGCTTAATTGGGCCCGCCGAGCAGTACTTC,.,TRBV7-2,.,TRBJ2-7
CASSVEDSQGETQYF,TGTGCCAGCAGCGTAGAGGATTCTCAGGGAGAGACCCAGTACTTC,.,TRBV9,.,TRBJ2-5
CASSPRGGLSYEQYF,TGTGCCAGCAGTCCCCGGGGGGGTCTCTCCTACGAGCAGTACTTC,.,TRBV6-5,TRBD2,TRBJ2-7
CASTSGRGRAGELFF,TGTGCCAGCACCTCCGGGCGGGGTAGGGCCGGGGAGCTGTTTTTT,.,TRBV7-8,.,TRBJ2-2
CASSPPGVGYEQYF,TGTGCCAGCTCACCACCGGGGGTTGGCTACGAGCAGTACTTC,.,TRBV18,.,TRBJ2-7
CASRRTGGGNQPQHF,TGTGCCAGCAGACGGACAGGGGGAGGCAATCAGCCCCAGCATTTT,.,TRBV6-5,TRBD1,TRBJ1-5
CAVRGDRFGPLHF,TGTGCCGTCAGGGGTGACCGTTTTGGTCCCCTCCACTTT,.,TRBV5-5,.,TRBJ1-6
CASSSDRGGYNEQFF,TGTGCCAGCAGCTCAGACAGGGGGGGTTACAATGAGCAGTTCTTC,.,TRBV7-2,TRBD1,TRBJ2-1
CASSHERWSYNEQFF,TGTGCCAGCTCACATGAGCGTTGGTCCTACAATGAGCAGTTCTTC,.,TRBV3-1/TRBV3-2,.,TRBJ2-1
CASSPNNEQFF,TGTGCCAGCAGCCCTAACAATGAGCAGTTCTTC,.,TRBV9,.,TRBJ2-1
CASSVQTAPADTQYF,TGCGCCAGCAGCGTCCAAACAGCCCCAGCAGATACGCAGTATTTT,.,TRBV5-1,.,TRBJ2-3
CASSTTSIAGGGSSYNEQFF,TGTGCCAGCAGCACCACCTCAATAGCGGGAGGGGGGAGCTCCTACAATGAGCAGTTCTTC,.,TRBV7-9,TRBD2,TRBJ2-1
CASSQLGLGNQPQHF,TGTGCCAGCAGTCAACTCGGACTTGGCAATCAGCCCCAGCATTTT,few,TRBV6-5,.,TRBJ1-5
CATRRGPDGYTF,TGTGCCACACGACGAGGTCCTGATGGCTACACCTTC,.,TRBV6-5,.,TRBJ1-2
CASSPPGQGTLRGYGYTF,TGTGCCAGTAGCCCCCCCGGACAGGGTACCCTACGGGGCTATGGCTACACCTTC,few,TRBV19,TRBD1,TRBJ1-2
CASSLRSAHEQFF,TGTGCCAGCAGTTTAAGATCCGCCCATGAGCAGTTCTTC,.,TRBV12-3/TRBV12-4,.,TRBJ2-1
CASSSDRVQPQHF,TGTGCCAGCAGTTCGGACAGGGTTCAGCCCCAGCATTTT,few,TRBV6-2/TRBV6-3,TRBD1,TRBJ1-5
CASSLGLLSTDTQYF,TGCGCCAGCAGCCTTGGACTGCTAAGCACAGATACGCAGTATTTT,.,TRBV4-3,.,TRBJ2-3
CAWSGREGRDTQYF,TGTGCCTGGAGTGGGCGGGAGGGCAGGGATACGCAGTATTTT,.,TRBV30,TRBD2,TRBJ2-3
CASSRESEETQYF,TGCGCCAGCAGTCGGGAGTCGGAGGAGACCCAGTACTTC,.,TRBV5-1,.,TRBJ2-5
CASTGGADTQYF,TGTGCCAGCACCGGCGGAGCAGATACGCAGTATTTT,.,TRBV6-6,.,TRBJ2-3
CASSVAPGINTGELFF,TGTGCCAGCAGCGTAGCCCCAGGGATTAACACCGGGGAGCTGTTTTTT,.,TRBV9,.,TRBJ2-2
CASSQDPGSSGQYF,TGCGCCAGCAGCCAAGATCCGGGATCCTCCGGGCAGTACTTC,.,TRBV4-3,.,TRBJ2-7
CASSLGRGRNRDSYEQYF,TGTGCCAGCAGCTTAGGCCGGGGCAGGAACCGAGACTCCTACGAGCAGTACTTC,.,TRBV7-8,.,TRBJ2-7
CATPRDSYGGYTF,TGTGCCACTCCCCGGGACAGCTATGGAGGCTACACCTTC,.,TRBV27,TRBD1,TRBJ1-2
CASSLAPSGGQETQYF,TGCGCCAGCAGCTTGGCGCCTAGCGGGGGGCAAGAGACCCAGTACTTC,.,TRBV5-1,TRBD2,TRBJ2-5
CASSLGAGRGTEAFF,TGTGCCAGCAGTTTGGGTGCGGGGCGGGGTACTGAAGCTTTCTTT,.,TRBV27,.,TRBJ1-1
CASSSASSGGNTIYF,TGTGCCAGCAGTTCGGCCTCCTCGGGTGGAAACACCATATATTTT,few,TRBV6-6,.,TRBJ1-3
CAWSGRGGTDTQYF,TGTGCCTGGAGTGGCAGGGGCGGCACAGATACGCAGTATTTT,few,TRBV30,.,TRBJ2-3
CASSHLDPQGSSYEQYF,TGTGCCAGCAGCCACCTGGACCCTCAGGGGAGCTCCTACGAGCAGTACTTC,few,TRBV14,.,TRBJ2-7
CASKSDRMNTEAFF,TGTGCCAGCAAATCGGACAGGATGAACACTGAAGCTTTCTTT,.,TRBV6-4,TRBD1,TRBJ1-1
CASSTDNEAFF,TGTGCCAGCAGCACAGACAATGAAGCTTTCTTT,.,TRBV21-1,.,TRBJ1-1
CATSDPRRPDTQYF,TGTGCCACCAGTGATCCAAGACGGCCAGATACGCAGTATTTT,.,TRBV24-1,.,TRBJ2-3
CASSLAPSGQETQYF,TGTGCCAGCAGCTTAGCCCCTAGCGGCCAAGAGACCCAGTACTTC,.,TRBV7-9,TRBD2,TRBJ2-5
CASSDVGYLAGGTGELFF,TGCGCCAGCAGTGACGTGGGTTATCTAGCGGGGGGCACCGGGGAGCTGTTTTTT,.,TRBV10-2,TRBD2,TRBJ2-2
CASSTGTYTGELFF,TGTGCCAGCAGCACCGGGACCTACACCGGGGAGCTGTTTTTT,few,TRBV11-2,.,TRBJ2-2
CASTSAAVNNEQFF,TGCGCCAGCACCTCGGCCGCGGTAAACAATGAGCAGTTCTTC,.,TRBV5-1,.,TRBJ2-1